This passage covers 20 T cell receptor beta chains from one sample sequenced in a study of blood T cell repertoires in COVID-19. Here immunoSEQ multiplex PCR was the method, and the copy in TCRdb shows in-frame clones only, minus some. The sample records around 340,000 clones, about 88% being singletons. The sample taken for sequencing was PBMCs or T cells enriched from blood (not recorded which). These receptors all stem from a woman younger than 45 who had been exposed to COVID-19.

The gene calls are TRBV30 and TRBJ1-2; no reliable D call. This CDR3 is built from 11 residues. The V end was cut by 0 bases, the J end by 8 bases, with 7 bases between. Germline CDR1 is GTSNPN and CDR2 is SVGIG (reference sequence). This CDR3 is CAWSVSRGYTF. DNA of the CDR3: TGTGCCTGGAGTGTAAGCAGGGGCTACACCTTC. Full variable domain (outside the CDR3, taken from reference TRBV30 and TRBJ1-2): SQTIHQWPATLVQPVGSPLSLECTVEGTSNPNLYWYRQAAGRGLQLLFYSVGIGQISSEVPQNLSASRPQDRQFILSSKKLLLSDSGFYLCAWSVSRGYTFGSGTRLTVV.

The rearrangement joins TRBV20-1 to TRBJ1-5; the D gene is possibly TRBD1 (6 bases). The CDR3 is 10 residues long. Germline assignment: CDR1 DFQATT and CDR2 SNEGSKA (reference sequence). V gave up 3 bases and J gave up 14 bases, with 11 bases separating them. The CDR3 sequence: CSARGDTEHF. The CDR3 DNA reads TGCAGTGCTAGGGGGGACACTGAGCATTTT.

In DNA, the CDR3 is TGCGCCAGCAGCTCCGGACAGGGGGCTGTCACCGGGGAGCTGTTTTTT. This codes for CASSSGQGAVTGELFF. The chain couples TRBV5-1 to TRBJ2-2; TRBD1 matches at 11 bases. CDR3 length: 16 amino acids. Germline trimming cut 3 bases from V and 4 bases from J; bases unmatched to any gene: 5. Germline-derived CDR1 and CDR2 are SGHRS and YFSETQ.

The rearrangement links TRBV29-1 to TRBJ1-1; D call uncertain. Between the trimmed V and J ends, which lost 7 bases and 11 bases, there was a span of 23 bases. The germline CDR1 and CDR2 sequences are SQVTM and ANQGSEA. The CDR3 has 13 residues. This CDR3 is CSAAGGSLTRAFF. The CDR3 DNA reads as TGCAGCGCCGCCGGTGGCAGCCTTACCAGGGCTTTCTTT.

The rearrangement uses TRBV4-2 and TRBJ2-1; TRBD2 matches 10 bases. The CDR3 is made up of 16 amino acids. Trimming at V came to 0 bases and at J to 5 bases, leaving 4 bases not matched to a gene. Germline-derived CDR1 and CDR2 are LGHNA and YNFKEQ. CDR3 loop: CASSQDRLAGNNEQFF. The CDR3 DNA sequence: TGTGCCAGCAGCCAAGATCGACTAGCGGGCAACAATGAGCAGTTCTTC.

The chain combines TRBV3-1 (or the pseudogene TRBV3-2) with TRBJ1-5; 12 bases line up with TRBD1. The length of the CDR3 is 14 residues. The germline gives CDR1 LGHDT, CDR2 YNNKEL (reference sequence). Trimming at V came to 7 bases and at J to 3 bases, leaving 1 base not matched to a gene. The CDR3 loop is CASKGQGANQPQHF. Written as DNA, the CDR3 is TGTGCCAGCAAGGGACAGGGGGCCAATCAGCCCCAGCATTTT.

The gene calls are TRBV28 and TRBJ1-1; the match to TRBD1 covers 8 bases. Germline CDR1 and CDR2: MDHEN and SYDVKM. There are 16 residues in the CDR3. The V and J ends lost 5 bases and 4 bases, in that order; junction bases with no gene match: 12. The CDR3 DNA reads as TGTGCCAGCAGTCATTCTGGACAGGGTCCCACCACTGAAGCTTTCTTT. This encodes CASSHSGQGPTTEAFF.

J is TRBJ2-2 and V is TRBV27, with TRBD1 matching 7 bases. CDR1 and CDR2 from the germline V gene are MNHEY and SMNVEV (reference sequence). V was pared by 5 bases and J by 6 bases, with 18 bases of the junction left unmatched. CDR3 length: 18 amino acids. The chain's CDR3 is CASSPQEQGPLGAGELFF. CDR3 nucleotide sequence: TGTGCCAGCAGTCCCCAAGAACAGGGGCCGCTAGGGGCCGGGGAGCTGTTTTTT.

This rearrangement joins TRBV3-1 (or the pseudogene TRBV3-2) to TRBJ2-3; TRBD2 matches 7 bases. Germline CDR1 reads LGHDT; CDR2 reads YNNKEL (reference sequence). This CDR3 has 14 amino acids. V shed 3 bases and J 6 bases; nucleotides not matched to a gene: 6. The CDR3, as DNA: TGTGCCAGCAGCCACCCCGGACTAGGGGATACGCAGTATTTT. Protein sequence: CASSHPGLGDTQYF.

This CDR3 reads CASSPLGGTGLSGANVLTF. DNA for the CDR3: TGTGCCAGCTCACCACTTGGAGGGACCGGCCTTTCTGGGGCCAACGTCCTGACTTTC. The chain uses TRBV18 and TRBJ2-6; D is possibly TRBD2 (6 bases). The CDR3 length is 19 residues. CDR1 and CDR2 from the germline V gene are KGHSH and LQKENI. V was shortened by 1 base and J by 1 base, with 17 bases between the two germline ends.

The chain has TRBV19 and TRBJ2-5; D gene unclear. Per germline, CDR1 LNHDA and CDR2 SQIVND (reference sequence). The CDR3 has 17 residues. The germline V and J ends were trimmed by 5 bases and 5 bases, with 24 bases remaining between them. CDR3 residues: CASSPWRGSEVVETQYF. The CDR3 DNA reads TGTGCCAGTAGTCCCTGGAGAGGTAGTGAGGTTGTGGAGACCCAGTACTTC.

This clone occurred a few times. J is TRBJ2-3 and V is TRBV5-1; TRBD2 matches 11 bases. This CDR3 region has 15 residues. Trimming took 4 bases from V and 3 from J; bases not matched to a gene: 4. The germline V gene has CDR1 SGHRS and CDR2 YFSETQ. The CDR3 sequence is CASSVGLAGTDTQYF. CDR3 DNA: TGCGCCAGCAGCGTAGGACTAGCGGGTACAGATACGCAGTATTTT.

This clone appeared once. The chain employs TRBV19 and TRBJ2-7; 8 bases are a match to TRBD2. V trimming: 4 bases; J trimming: 3 bases; junction bases outside the gene matches: 8. Germline V gene sequence: CDR1 LNHDA, CDR2 SQIVND (reference sequence). The CDR3 is made up of 15 amino acids. CDR3 region: CASSTLSGRGYEQYF. In nucleotides, the CDR3 is TGTGCCAGTAGTACCTTAAGCGGGAGAGGCTACGAGCAGTACTTC.

The rearrangement links TRBV7-6 to TRBJ1-1, with a tentative D call TRBD1 (5 bases). This CDR3 is 15 amino acids long. Germline CDR1 and CDR2: SGHVS and FNYEAQ. V dropped 1 base and J dropped 4 bases, with 13 bases sitting between them. The CDR3 reads CASSLGLGGGTEAFF. CDR3 nucleotide sequence: TGTGCCAGCAGCTTAGGGCTGGGGGGTGGCACTGAAGCTTTCTTT.

This clone was observed a single time. The chain joins TRBV6-5 to TRBJ2-7; D remains ambiguous. V was clipped by 0 bases and J by 5 bases, with 8 bases between them. The germline CDR1 and CDR2 sequences are MNHEY and SVGAGI. CDR3 size: 13 residues. The CDR3 reads CASSYSISNEQYF. The CDR3 nucleotides are TGTGCCAGCAGTTACTCGATTTCTAACGAGCAGTACTTC.

CDR3 sequence reads: CASSLVIRAKGSVRVEEQYF. In DNA form, the CDR3 reads TGTGCCAGCAGCTTAGTCATTCGGGCTAAGGGGTCCGTTCGGGTTGAAGAGCAGTACTTC. The genes are TRBV7-8 and TRBJ2-7; perhaps TRBD1 as D (5 bases). Germline assignment: CDR1 SGHVS and CDR2 FQNEAQ. The CDR3 runs 20 residues. The germline V and J ends were trimmed by 1 base and 7 bases, with 32 bases remaining between them.

This chain uses TRBV14 with TRBJ1-2; 8 bases align to TRBD1. Germline lookup yields CDR1 SGHDN and CDR2 FVKESK. J gave up 7 bases and V 0 bases, and 10 bases lay outside the gene matches. The CDR3 is made up of 16 amino acids. The CDR3 nucleotides are TGTGCCAGCAGCCAAGAGGTCAGGGGGCGCCCCGGTGGCTACACCTTC. This translates into CASSQEVRGRPGGYTF.

The rearrangement links TRBV7-9 to TRBJ2-7; D is possibly TRBD1 (6 bases). The V gene's germline CDR1 is SEHNR and CDR2 FQNEAQ (reference sequence). Trimming left V 7 bases short and J 6 bases short, with 16 bases between. The CDR3 has 13 amino acids. The CDR3 region has the DNA TGTGCCAGCACCATTGGGGGCCTCCTCGAGCAGTACTTC. Encoded protein: CASTIGGLLEQYF.

The genes are TRBV7-9 and TRBJ1-2; 8 bases match TRBD1. Per the germline V gene, CDR1 is SEHNR and CDR2 is FQNEAQ (reference sequence). The CDR3 extends over 14 amino acids. The V gene end was trimmed by 5 bases and the J gene end by 8 bases; junction bases not matched to a gene: 10. This CDR3 reads CASSLPGGARGYTF. The CDR3 nucleotides are TGTGCCAGCAGCCTCCCAGGGGGCGCACGGGGCTACACCTTC.

The V and J genes are TRBV28 and TRBJ1-6; no clear D gene. The CDR3 contains 15 residues. The V end was cut by 7 bases, the J end by 5 bases, with 15 bases between. In germline, CDR1 is MDHEN, CDR2 SYDVKM. CDR3 in amino acids: CASTEYAEDNSPLHF. The CDR3 DNA sequence: TGTGCCAGCACCGAGTACGCTGAGGATAATTCACCCCTCCACTTT. The variable domain in full, with the rest retrieved from reference TRBV28 and TRBJ1-6, is DVKVTQSSRYLVKRTGEKVFLECVQDMDHENMFWYRQDPGLGLRLIYFSYDVKMKEKGDIPEGYSVSREKKERFSLILESASTNQTSMYLCASTEYAEDNSPLHFGNGTRLTVT.